The rows below give T cell receptor beta chains drawn from one sample of a study of T cell repertoires in cytomegalovirus infection. Their specific antigens are unknown. Each CDR3 protein is one row after TCRdb ran MiXCR on the reads. The sample has around 540,000 distinct CDR3 sequences, about 33% seen once; the top ten hold under 20%. This specimen was cultured PBMCs, taken from culture after CMV antigen stimulation. The receptor source for this set is a human donor in good health (CMV status not recorded). Some clones in this sample may be carry-over from other donors' samples. The CDR3 runs from the conserved cysteine through the conserved F or W. D genes are given only for firm matches. Clone size appears in some rows only: once, few, many, or a class for an expanded clone.

size,length,V,J,D,CDR3
-,12,TRBV20-1,TRBJ2-7,-,CSAQGETYEQYF
-,14,TRBV24-1,TRBJ1-5,-,CATSDETGLQPQHF
few,15,TRBV11-3,TRBJ2-5,TRBD1,CASSLGTGREETQYF
many,16,TRBV7-2,TRBJ2-1,TRBD1,CASSTQGQGASNEQFF
few,16,TRBV6-1,TRBJ1-1,-,CASSRRGVPSRAEAFF
few,14,TRBV4-1,TRBJ2-7,-,CASSQARYSYEQYF
few,17,TRBV4-3,TRBJ1-5,-,CASSQDRQGVSNQPQHF
-,17,TRBV7-2,TRBJ2-3,TRBD2,CASSFSPLAGGSDTQYF
few,12,TRBV7-8,TRBJ2-5,-,CASSQPGETQYF
few,13,TRBV6-2/TRBV6-3,TRBJ1-6,TRBD1,CASSFGQGSSLHF
-,14,TRBV18,TRBJ2-5,-,CASSSERVQETQYF
few,10,TRBV6-1,TRBJ1-5,-,CASSGQPQHF
many,15,TRBV7-2,TRBJ2-3,TRBD2,CASSLDGRSTDTQYF
-,14,TRBV18,TRBJ1-3,TRBD1,CASSPGQAGNTIYF
few,18,TRBV7-9,TRBJ2-3,TRBD2,CASSSSSGRAAGTDTQYF
few,12,TRBV12-3/TRBV12-4,TRBJ2-1,TRBD2,CASTQGTSGSFF
many,11,TRBV7-2,TRBJ2-1,-,CASSLAQEQFF
-,13,TRBV20-1,TRBJ1-5,TRBD1,CSARTGSNQPQHF
-,16,TRBV5-1,TRBJ2-2,-,CASSLRILRNTGELFF
-,15,TRBV5-4,TRBJ2-7,TRBD1,CASSLWDRGPYEQYF
few,16,TRBV6-2/TRBV6-3,TRBJ2-1,TRBD2,CASRRAGGPTYNEQFF
many,16,TRBV18,TRBJ2-3,-,CASSPTISGSTDTQYF
few,14,TRBV6-1,TRBJ1-2,-,CASAPHRDGRGYTF
few,14,TRBV6-5,TRBJ2-1,TRBD1,CASSYRQGAYEQFF
many,14,TRBV6-1,TRBJ1-6,TRBD1,CASRTGADNSPLHF
-,18,TRBV2,TRBJ2-5,TRBD2,CASSGGTSSLIHQETQYF
-,13,TRBV2,TRBJ1-5,-,CASRGRADQPQHF
many,14,TRBV7-2,TRBJ1-2,TRBD1,CASSKRDRGGGYTF
-,13,TRBV6-5,TRBJ1-1,-,CASSYGGGGEAFF
few,17,TRBV19,TRBJ1-2,-,CASSIDLAGWPNYGYTF
-,14,TRBV2,TRBJ2-3,-,CASSEGGSTDTQYF
-,17,TRBV4-1,TRBJ2-7,TRBD2,CASSQDDLLAGDYEQYF
few,14,TRBV6-2/TRBV6-3,TRBJ1-1,-,CASSLGFPNTEAFF
-,15,TRBV7-9,TRBJ2-7,-,CASSHPASDSYEQYF
few,14,TRBV7-2,TRBJ2-3,-,CASKAGTLTDTQYF
-,14,TRBV29-1,TRBJ2-3,TRBD2,CSVLSGRTTDTQYF
few,17,TRBV7-6,TRBJ2-3,-,CASSPVSQGPFTDTQYF
-,14,TRBV7-6,TRBJ2-5,-,CASSQTVPGETQYF
few,15,TRBV19,TRBJ1-1,-,CASSPATAGNTEAFF
-,14,TRBV5-4,TRBJ2-1,-,CASSLETGYSEQFF
once,14,TRBV12-3/TRBV12-4,TRBJ2-1,TRBD1,CASNGQGLNNEQFF
few,15,TRBV6-1,TRBJ2-1,-,CASSYAAGSYNEQFF
many,14,TRBV7-2,TRBJ2-3,-,CASSRDLWSDTQYF
-,14,TRBV7-6,TRBJ1-4,-,CASSFQGANEKLFF
few,16,TRBV28,TRBJ1-1,TRBD1,CASSLPGQGLNTEAFF
-,17,TRBV19,TRBJ2-1,-,CASSIDPDGSSYNEQFF
few,15,TRBV27,TRBJ2-1,-,CASSPHPRAANEQFF